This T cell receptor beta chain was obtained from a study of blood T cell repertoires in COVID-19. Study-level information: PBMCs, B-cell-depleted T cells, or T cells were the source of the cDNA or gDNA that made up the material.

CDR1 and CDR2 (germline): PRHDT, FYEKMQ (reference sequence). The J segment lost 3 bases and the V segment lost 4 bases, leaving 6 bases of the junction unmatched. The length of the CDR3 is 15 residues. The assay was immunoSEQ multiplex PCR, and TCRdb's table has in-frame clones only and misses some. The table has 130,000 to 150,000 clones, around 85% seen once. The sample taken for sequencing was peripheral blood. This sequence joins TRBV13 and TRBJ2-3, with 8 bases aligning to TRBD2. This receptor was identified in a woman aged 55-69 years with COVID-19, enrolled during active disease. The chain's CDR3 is CASSSTSDPTDTQYF. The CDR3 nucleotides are TGTGCCAGCAGCTCGACTAGCGACCCGACAGATACGCAGTATTTT.